This record concerns one T cell receptor beta chain sequence. Its antigen is still unknown. This record belongs to a study of vaccination effects on CD4 cells after COVID-19. Pools of viral peptides were used by the ViraFEST assay to expand antigen-specific CD4+ T cells ahead of sequencing. Investigators separated out CD4+ T cells once about 10 days of culture had passed. Participants received two doses of either the BNT162b2 or mRNA-1273 vaccine. This table comes from immunoSEQ multiplex PCR, and its TCRdb copy is limited to in-frame clones, with some not included. The sample has tens of thousands of clones; roughly 72% are singletons. The source is a human donor who received a COVID-19 vaccine. Material: CD4+ T cells from PBMCs cultured with HCoV-229E spike peptides, obtained after COVID-19 vaccination.

For the CDR3, the DNA is TGTGCCAGTACCCCTCGCGGGGTGGGATCAGATACGCAGTATTTT. Encoded protein: CASTPRGVGSDTQYF. The gene calls are TRBV19 and TRBJ2-3; D is perhaps TRBD2 (6 bases). Germline V gene sequence: CDR1 LNHDA, CDR2 SQIVND (reference sequence). This CDR3 is built from 15 residues. V was cut by 7 bases and J by 4 bases, with 18 bases left in between.